This T cell receptor beta chain was profiled in a study of cytomegalovirus exposure and HLA in healthy donors. Study-level findings and limits: Most CMV-associated TCR beta chains appeared HLA-restricted in a later analysis. A later analysis linked a missense variant in DCLRE1C to the trimming of TCR beta V and J genes. Most subjects had HLA-A and HLA-B alleles reportedly predicted accurately by TCR beta sequences.

With 60 Vbeta and 13 Jbeta primers, the PCR was carried out. Assay used: immunoSEQ multiplex PCR; TCRdb lists only in-frame clones, some missing. The sample lists approximately 200,000 clones, approximately 83% occurring once. To note about this clone: What it binds is unknown.

Sequenced sample: PBMCs. The TCR sequence derives from a boy younger than 10 in good health and CMV-seronegative.

The CDR3 region has the DNA TGTGCCAGCAGCGCCGGACTAGCGGGGGGGCAAGAGACCCAGTACTTC. Translated: CASSAGLAGGQETQYF. The chain couples TRBV7-2 to TRBJ2-5; 15 bases map to TRBD2. J was trimmed by 2 bases and V by 5 bases; bases with no gene match: 3. This CDR3 region has 16 residues. Germline V CDR1 and CDR2: SGHTA, FQGNSA.